Each of the 2 T cell receptor beta chains below was sequenced from the same sample in a study of Graves' ophthalmopathy and Graves' hyperthyroidism. Beta-chain TCR CDR3 regions were amplified from RNA transcripts. HTBI-primed RT-PCR formed the first round, and a multiplex PCR formed the second. TCRdb ran MiXCR on the multiplex PCR reads and lists one entry per CDR3 protein. This sample carries about half a million distinct CDR3 sequences, approximately 15% of them seen once, and the ten largest clones take 9.5% to 10%. The sequencing sample was made of blood. The receptors derive from a woman aged 25 to 39 with Graves' ophthalmopathy.

In its sample, this clonotype was seen many times. V is TRBV5-4 and J is TRBJ2-6; D is uncertain. There are 14 residues in the CDR3. Germline values: CDR1 SGHNT, CDR2 YYREEE (reference sequence). V was clipped by 0 bases and J by 1 base, with 2 bases between them. The CDR3 region is CASSLVSGANVLTF. In nucleotides, the CDR3 is TGTGCCAGCAGCTTGGTATCTGGGGCCAACGTCCTGACTTTC. Looking up the rest from reference TRBV5-4 and TRBJ2-6 gives the full variable domain: ETGVTQSPTHLIKTRGQQVTLRCSSQSGHNTVSWYQQALGQGPQFIFQYYREEENGRGNFPPRFSGLQFPNYSSELNVNALELDDSALYLCASSLVSGANVLTFGAGSRLTVL.

This clonotype was seen ten or more times. The chain joins TRBV28 to TRBJ2-7, with 7 bases identical to TRBD2. J gave up 3 bases and V 5 bases, and 13 bases lay outside the gene matches. CDR1 MDHEN and CDR2 SYDVKM come from the germline V gene. The CDR3 covers 16 residues. CDR3 bases: TGTGCCAGCAGTCCACCCCCGACTAGCCATGGCTACGAGCAGTACTTC. Residues: CASSPPPTSHGYEQYF.